This entry lists 20 T cell receptor beta chains sequenced from one sample in a study of T-cell memory formation after mild COVID-19. In TCRdb, the 5' RACE reads were re-called with MiXCR into one record per CDR3 protein. The sample holds about 350,000 distinct CDR3 sequences, about 13% seen once. Sequenced input: PBMCs or a T cell subset sorted from them (not recorded which). Receptors were obtained from a young man who had mild COVID-19 (a few samples of this study predate the infection). Cell type and time point are not known.

This clonotype was seen a handful of times. The chain employs TRBV11-2 and TRBJ2-2; TRBD1 might be the D (5 bases). The CDR3 totals 12 residues. Germline CDR1 is SGHAT and CDR2 is FQNNGV. V gave up 6 bases and J gave up 9 bases, with 11 bases separating them. Written as DNA, the CDR3 is TGTGCCAGCAGTTCAGGGATACGGGAGCTGTTTTTT. Its translation: CASSSGIRELFF.

J is TRBJ1-6 and V is TRBV5-6; D not certain. This CDR3 has 16 residues. V was pared by 4 bases and J by 7 bases, with 18 bases between. The V gene's germline CDR1 is SGHDT and CDR2 YYEEEE. The chain's CDR3 is CASSPIGVIGNSPLHF. The CDR3 DNA reads as TGTGCCAGCAGCCCAATTGGGGTAATAGGCAATTCACCCCTCCACTTT.

The V gene is TRBV6-6, the J gene TRBJ2-6, with 8 bases fitting TRBD1. Trimming cost V 2 bases and J 0 bases; bases outside gene matches: 6. From germline, CDR1 is MNHNY and CDR2 SVGAGI (reference sequence). The CDR3 loop spans 18 amino acids. The CDR3 here is CASSYPGQGISGANVLTF. CDR3 coding DNA: TGTGCCAGCAGTTACCCAGGACAGGGAATCTCTGGGGCCAACGTCCTGACTTTC.

The V call is TRBV20-1, the J call TRBJ2-1; D possibly matches TRBD1 or TRBD2 (5 bases each). Germline lookup yields CDR1 DFQATT and CDR2 SNEGSKA (reference sequence). This CDR3 contains 17 residues. With 8 bases removed from V and 0 bases from J, the gap between germline ends came to 23 bases. The CDR3 is CSTVRGTWGNSYNEQFF. CDR3 in DNA: TGCAGTACGGTCCGAGGCACATGGGGGAACTCCTACAATGAGCAGTTCTTC.

This clonotype showed up just once. CDR3 coding DNA: TGCGCCAGCAGCCCGGGGACACAAAGGCGGGAAAAACTGTTTTTT. Its translation: CASSPGTQRREKLFF. The chain employs TRBV4-3 and TRBJ1-4, with D tentatively TRBD1 (6 bases). Trimming took off 4 bases at V and 8 bases at J, with 17 bases between the two ends. The CDR3 covers 15 residues. Germline V gene sequence: CDR1 LGHNA, CDR2 YSLEER.

A few counts support this clonotype. The chain recombines TRBV7-2 with TRBJ1-3; D ambiguous. Trimming removed 4 bases from V and 3 bases from J, with 10 bases in between. Germline V CDR1 and CDR2: SGHTA, FQGNSA. CDR3 length: 14 residues. The chain's CDR3 is CASSSAMFGNTIYF. In DNA, the CDR3 is TGTGCCAGCAGCTCCGCTATGTTTGGAAACACCATATATTTT.

V usage is TRBV7-9 and J usage is TRBJ2-7; D is undetermined. Trimming took 5 bases from V and 5 from J, leaving 22 bases between them. The CDR3 sequence is 16 residues long. Germline CDR1 is SEHNR and CDR2 is FQNEAQ (reference sequence). The CDR3 is CASSTSMASSRHEQYF. The CDR3 DNA reads as TGTGCCAGCAGCACCTCAATGGCGTCTAGTCGCCACGAGCAGTACTTC.

As to this clonotype: The junction differs from germline at one of its ends, possibly a read error. The chain has TRBV15 and TRBJ1-4; unclear D gene. CDR3 length equals 15 residues. Germline CDR1 and CDR2: LNHNV and YYDKDF (reference sequence). The CDR3 DNA sequence: TGTGCCACCAGCCGAGAGTATGCAACTAATGAAAAACTGTTTTTT. Protein product: CATSREYATNEKLFF.

This clonotype was seen many times. The CDR3 DNA reads TGCAGTGCCGAACCGGCGGTCCATGAGCAGTTCTTC. Translation gives CSAEPAVHEQFF. The chain is built from TRBV20-1 and TRBJ2-1; the D is unclear. The germline V and J ends were trimmed by 6 bases and 8 bases, with 14 bases remaining between them. CDR3 length: 12 amino acids. CDR1 and CDR2 from the germline V gene are DFQATT and SNEGSKA (reference sequence).

V gene TRBV6-5 combines with J gene TRBJ1-2; a possible D gene is TRBD1 (5 bases). The CDR3 is 14 amino acids. Germline V gene data show CDR1 as MNHEY and CDR2 as SVGAGI. The ends were cut back, 4 bases at V and 5 bases at J, with 14 bases in the middle. CDR3 DNA: TGTGCCAGCAGTTCATTACGGGGCCCGTATGGCTACACCTTC. This sequence encodes CASSSLRGPYGYTF.

V gene TRBV24-1 combines with J gene TRBJ1-2; D is undetermined. The V end was cut by 3 bases, the J end by 3 bases, with 7 bases between. The germline V gene has CDR1 KGHDR and CDR2 SFDVKD. The CDR3 loop spans 13 amino acids. The CDR3 bases are TGTGCCACCAGTGATGGACCTTACTATGGCTACACCTTC. It translates to CATSDGPYYGYTF.

The table lists this clonotype with a few counts. This sequence joins TRBV4-3 and TRBJ2-3; D not certain. Germline assignment: CDR1 LGHNA and CDR2 YSLEER. The V and J ends lost 1 base and 4 bases respectively, with 9 bases between them. CDR3 length: 14 residues. CDR3 in amino acids: CASSQVGGADTQYF. DNA for the CDR3: TGCGCCAGCAGCCAAGTAGGCGGAGCAGATACGCAGTATTTT.

This clonotype was observed a handful of times. The chain carries TRBV27 and TRBJ1-5, with 8 nucleotides matching TRBD1. The CDR3 length is 15 residues. The germline CDR1 and CDR2 sequences are MNHEY and SMNVEV (reference sequence). The V gene end was trimmed by 6 bases and the J gene end by 5 bases; junction bases not matched to a gene: 9. CDR3 nucleotides: TGTGCCAGCAGCCCTGGGGGACAGGTCTATCAGCCCCAGCATTTT. Translating gives CASSPGGQVYQPQHF.

This clonotype was detected a few times. The chain employs TRBV6-2 or TRBV6-3 and TRBJ2-1; 7 bases align to TRBD1. Germline CDR1 MNHEY, CDR2 SVGEGT. The V and J ends lost 6 bases and 6 bases, in that order; junction bases with no gene match: 5. CDR3 length equals 13 residues. The CDR3 region has the DNA TGTGCCAGCAGGGGAACAGGGGCCAATGAGCAGTTCTTC. Translating gives CASRGTGANEQFF.

V is TRBV10-3 and J is TRBJ2-7; D not resolved. Germline CDR1 ENHRY, CDR2 SYGVKD. The V and J ends lost 0 bases and 0 bases respectively, with 9 bases between them. The CDR3 contains 15 residues. CDR3 bases: TGTGCCATCAGTGAGTCCGACGCAGCCTCCTACGAGCAGTACTTC. Its protein is CAISESDAASYEQYF.

The chain combines TRBV12-3 or TRBV12-4 with TRBJ2-7; TRBD2 agrees at 8 bases. The ends lost 8 bases at V and 3 bases at J; junction bases unmatched: 6. This CDR3 is built from 13 residues. This CDR3 is CASSGRGNYEQYF. The CDR3, as DNA: TGTGCCAGCTCCGGGAGGGGTAACTACGAGCAGTACTTC.

This clonotype was found a few times. V usage is TRBV5-6 and J usage is TRBJ2-2; D is ambiguous. CDR1 SGHDT and CDR2 YYEEEE come from the germline V gene. Trimming took off 5 bases at V and 4 bases at J, with 12 bases between the two ends. The CDR3 spans 14 residues. DNA for the CDR3: TGTGCCAGCAGTTTCATGACAAGCACCGGGGAGCTGTTTTTT. Translating it yields CASSFMTSTGELFF.

The CDR3 is CSARWQGRNTEAFF. CDR3 DNA sequence: TGCAGTGCTAGGTGGCAGGGTCGGAACACTGAAGCTTTCTTT. The genes are TRBV20-1 and TRBJ1-1; possibly TRBD1 for D (5 bases). This CDR3 spans 14 amino acids. With 3 bases removed from V and 1 base from J, the gap between germline ends came to 12 bases. CDR1 is DFQATT and CDR2 is SNEGSKA in the germline V gene (reference sequence).

This chain links TRBV20-1 with TRBJ2-1; TRBD2 agrees at 16 bases. The CDR3 totals 19 residues. Germline V gives CDR1 DFQATT, CDR2 SNEGSKA (reference sequence). Trimming at V came to 6 bases and at J to 0 bases, leaving 11 bases not matched to a gene. The CDR3 nucleotides are TGCAGTGCAAAGAGGCCGGGACTAGCGGGGGGGAGCTCCTACAATGAGCAGTTCTTC. Translating it yields CSAKRPGLAGGSSYNEQFF.

This clonotype appeared many times. This chain joins TRBV5-5 and TRBJ1-2; D is perhaps TRBD1 (5 bases). Per the germline V gene, CDR1 is SGHKS and CDR2 is YYEKEE (reference sequence). V was trimmed by 2 bases and J by 2 bases, leaving 10 bases between them. CDR3 length: 14 residues. Here the CDR3 DNA reads TGTGCCAGCAGCTTAACAGGTGCCAACTATGGCTACACCTTC. Protein product: CASSLTGANYGYTF.